This TCR beta chain was retrieved from a study of blood T cell repertoires in COVID-19. Germline V lookup: CDR1 MRHNA, CDR2 SNTAGT. This CDR3 comprises 14 residues. V dropped 6 bases and J dropped 1 base, with 12 bases sitting between them. Participants reported their clinical history, and cohort assignment relied on those reports. Two negative PCRs, clearance, or symptom resolution were required of recovered Cohort 3 donors. Repertoires were generated with immunoSEQ multiplex PCR, while TCRdb's copy carries only in-frame clones and drops some. The sample carries 300,000 or so clones, 87% recorded once.

The specimen sequenced was PBMCs or T cells enriched from blood (not recorded which). The J gene is TRBJ1-1, the V gene TRBV6-4; D call uncertain. The receptor's source is a woman under 40 who had recovered from COVID-19. In DNA form, the CDR3 reads TGTGCCAGCAGACCCAGCGGTTCGAACACTGAAGCTTTCTTT. As protein: CASRPSGSNTEAFF.